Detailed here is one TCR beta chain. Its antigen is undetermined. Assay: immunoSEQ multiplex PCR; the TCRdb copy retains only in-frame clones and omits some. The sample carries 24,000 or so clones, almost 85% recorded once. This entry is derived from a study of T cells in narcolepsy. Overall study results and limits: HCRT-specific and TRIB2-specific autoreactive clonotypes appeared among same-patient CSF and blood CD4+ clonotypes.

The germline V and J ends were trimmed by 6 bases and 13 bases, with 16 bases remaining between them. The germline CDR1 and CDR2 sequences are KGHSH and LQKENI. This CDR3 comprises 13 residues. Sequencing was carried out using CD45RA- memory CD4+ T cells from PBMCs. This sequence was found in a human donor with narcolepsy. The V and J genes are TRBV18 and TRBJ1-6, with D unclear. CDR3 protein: CASSQEMGGPLHF. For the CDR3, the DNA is TGTGCCAGCTCCCAGGAGATGGGCGGGCCCCTCCACTTT.